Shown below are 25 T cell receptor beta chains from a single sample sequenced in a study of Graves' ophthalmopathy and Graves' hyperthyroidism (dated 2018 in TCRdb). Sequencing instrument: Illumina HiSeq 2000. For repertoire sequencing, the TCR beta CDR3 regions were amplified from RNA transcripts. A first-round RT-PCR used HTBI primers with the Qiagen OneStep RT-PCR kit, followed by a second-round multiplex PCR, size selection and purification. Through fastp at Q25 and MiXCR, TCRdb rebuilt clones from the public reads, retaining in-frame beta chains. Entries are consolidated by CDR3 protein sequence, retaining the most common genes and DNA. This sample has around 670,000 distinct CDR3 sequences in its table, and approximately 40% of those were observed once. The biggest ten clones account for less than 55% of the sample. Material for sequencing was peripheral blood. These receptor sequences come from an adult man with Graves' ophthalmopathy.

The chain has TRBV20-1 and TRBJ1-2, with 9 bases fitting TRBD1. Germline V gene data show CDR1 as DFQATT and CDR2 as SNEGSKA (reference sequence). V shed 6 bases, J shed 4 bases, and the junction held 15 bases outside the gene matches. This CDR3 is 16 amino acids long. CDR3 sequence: CSAPRDRVGGSYGYTF. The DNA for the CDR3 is TGCAGTGCCCCTCGGGACAGGGTCGGGGGTAGCTATGGCTACACCTTC.

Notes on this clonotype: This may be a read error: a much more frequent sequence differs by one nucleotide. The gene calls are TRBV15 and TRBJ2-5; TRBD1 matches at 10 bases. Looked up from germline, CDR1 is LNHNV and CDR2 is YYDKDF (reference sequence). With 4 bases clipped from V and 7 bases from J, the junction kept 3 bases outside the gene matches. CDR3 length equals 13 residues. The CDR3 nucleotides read TGTGCCACCAGCACGGACAGGGGGGGGACCCAGTACTTC. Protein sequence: CATSTDRGGTQYF.

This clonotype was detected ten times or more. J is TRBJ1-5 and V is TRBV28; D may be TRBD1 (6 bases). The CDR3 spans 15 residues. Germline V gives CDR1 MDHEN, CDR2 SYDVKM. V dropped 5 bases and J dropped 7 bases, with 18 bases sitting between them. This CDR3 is CASSVVQGGGQPQHF. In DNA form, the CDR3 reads TGTGCCAGCAGTGTAGTACAGGGAGGAGGCCAGCCCCAGCATTTT.

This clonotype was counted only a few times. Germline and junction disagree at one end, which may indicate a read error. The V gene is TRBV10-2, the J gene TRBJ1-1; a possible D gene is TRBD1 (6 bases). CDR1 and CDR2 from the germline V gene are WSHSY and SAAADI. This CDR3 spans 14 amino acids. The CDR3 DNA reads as TGTGCCAGCAGTCCGGAACAGGGTGACACTGAAGCTTTCTTT. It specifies CASSPEQGDTEAFF.

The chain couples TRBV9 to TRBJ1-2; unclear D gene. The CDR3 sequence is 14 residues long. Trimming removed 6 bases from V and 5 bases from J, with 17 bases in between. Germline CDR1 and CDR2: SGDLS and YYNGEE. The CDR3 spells CASTQLSAGYGYTF. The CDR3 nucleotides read TGTGCCAGCACTCAACTCAGCGCGGGTTATGGCTACACCTTC. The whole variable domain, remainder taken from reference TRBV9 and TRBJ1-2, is DSGVTQTPKHLITATGQRVTLRCSPRSGDLSVYWYQQSLDQGLQFLIQYYNGEERAKGNILERFSAQQFPDLHSELNLSSLELGDSALYFCASTQLSAGYGYTFGSGTRLTVV.

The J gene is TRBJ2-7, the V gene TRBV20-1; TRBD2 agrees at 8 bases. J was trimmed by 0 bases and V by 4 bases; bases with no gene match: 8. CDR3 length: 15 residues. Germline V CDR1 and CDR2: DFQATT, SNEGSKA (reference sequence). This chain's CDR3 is CSAKIAGISSYEQYF. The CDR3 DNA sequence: TGCAGTGCTAAGATAGCGGGAATCAGCTCCTACGAGCAGTACTTC.

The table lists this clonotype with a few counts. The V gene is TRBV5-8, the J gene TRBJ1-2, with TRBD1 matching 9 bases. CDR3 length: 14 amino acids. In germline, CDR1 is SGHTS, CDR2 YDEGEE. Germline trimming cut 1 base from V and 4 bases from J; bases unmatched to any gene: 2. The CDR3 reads CASSLTGGVYGYTF. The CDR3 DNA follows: TGTGCCAGCAGCTTGACAGGGGGCGTCTATGGCTACACCTTC.

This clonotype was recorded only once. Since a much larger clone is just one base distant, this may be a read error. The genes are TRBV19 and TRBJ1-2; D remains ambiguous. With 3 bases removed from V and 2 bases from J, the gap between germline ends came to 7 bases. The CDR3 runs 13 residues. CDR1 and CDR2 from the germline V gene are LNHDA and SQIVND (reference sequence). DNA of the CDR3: TGTGCCAGTAGTATTGAGCTCAACTATGGCTACACCTTC. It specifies CASSIELNYGYTF.

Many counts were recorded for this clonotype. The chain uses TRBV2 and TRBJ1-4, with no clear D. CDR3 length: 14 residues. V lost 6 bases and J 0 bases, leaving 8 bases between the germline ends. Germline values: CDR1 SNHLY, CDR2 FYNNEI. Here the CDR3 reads CASSRGATNEKLFF. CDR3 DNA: TGTGCCAGCAGCCGCGGGGCAACTAATGAAAAACTGTTTTTT.

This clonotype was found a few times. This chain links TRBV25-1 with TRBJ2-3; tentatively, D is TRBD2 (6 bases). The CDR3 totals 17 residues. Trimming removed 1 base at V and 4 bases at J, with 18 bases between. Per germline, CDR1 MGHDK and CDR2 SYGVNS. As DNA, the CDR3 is TGTGCCAGCAGTGAATGGACTGGGGGGTTGGAGGCAGATACGCAGTATTTT. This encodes CASSEWTGGLEADTQYF.

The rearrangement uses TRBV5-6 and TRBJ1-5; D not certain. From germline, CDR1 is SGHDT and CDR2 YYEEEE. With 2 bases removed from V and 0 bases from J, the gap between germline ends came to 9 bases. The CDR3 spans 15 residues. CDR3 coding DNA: TGTGCCAGCAGCTTCGCCGGTTATAGCAATCAGCCCCAGCATTTT. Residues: CASSFAGYSNQPQHF. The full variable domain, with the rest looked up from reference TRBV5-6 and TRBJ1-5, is DAGVTQSPTHLIKTRGQQVTLRCSPKSGHDTVSWYQQALGQGPQFIFQYYEEEERQRGNFPDRFSGHQFPNYSSELNVNALLLGDSALYLCASSFAGYSNQPQHFGDGTRLSIL.

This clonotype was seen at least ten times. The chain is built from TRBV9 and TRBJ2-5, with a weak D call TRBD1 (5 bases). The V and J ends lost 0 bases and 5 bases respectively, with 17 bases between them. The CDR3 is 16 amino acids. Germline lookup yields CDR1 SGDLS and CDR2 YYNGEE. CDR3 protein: CASSVDSGPLTETQYF. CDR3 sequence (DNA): TGTGCCAGCAGCGTAGATTCAGGGCCTCTCACGGAGACCCAGTACTTC.

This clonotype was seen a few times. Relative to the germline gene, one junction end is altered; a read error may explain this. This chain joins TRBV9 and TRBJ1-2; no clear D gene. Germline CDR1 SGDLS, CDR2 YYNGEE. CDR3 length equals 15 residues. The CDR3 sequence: CASSLTEIPNYGYTF. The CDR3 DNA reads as TGCGCCAGCAGCCTCACAGAGATTCCTAACTATGGCTACACCTTC.

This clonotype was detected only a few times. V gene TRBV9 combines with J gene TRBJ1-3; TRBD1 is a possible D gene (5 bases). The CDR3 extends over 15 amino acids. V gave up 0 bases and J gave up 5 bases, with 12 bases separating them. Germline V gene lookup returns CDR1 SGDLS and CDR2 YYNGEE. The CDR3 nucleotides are TGTGCCAGCAGCGTAGAATCCGAGGGGAGAAACACCATATATTTT. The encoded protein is CASSVESEGRNTIYF.

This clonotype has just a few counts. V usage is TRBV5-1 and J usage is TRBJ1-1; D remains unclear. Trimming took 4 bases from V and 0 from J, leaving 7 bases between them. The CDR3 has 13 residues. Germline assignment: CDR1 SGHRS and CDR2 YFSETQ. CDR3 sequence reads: CASSPMMNTEAFF. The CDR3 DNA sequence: TGCGCCAGCAGCCCCATGATGAACACTGAAGCTTTCTTT.

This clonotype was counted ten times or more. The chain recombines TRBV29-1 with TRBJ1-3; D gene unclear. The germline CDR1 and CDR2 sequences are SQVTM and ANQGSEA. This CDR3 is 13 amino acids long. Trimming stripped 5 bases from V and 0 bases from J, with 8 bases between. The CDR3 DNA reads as TGCAGCGTTATGGAGAGCTCTGGAAACACCATATATTTT. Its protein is CSVMESSGNTIYF.

The CDR3: CASSIHPNTGELFF. The CDR3 bases are TGTGCCAGTAGTATTCACCCAAACACCGGGGAGCTGTTTTTT. The chain employs TRBV19 and TRBJ2-2; D is ambiguous. Germline values: CDR1 LNHDA, CDR2 SQIVND (reference sequence). The V end was cut by 3 bases, the J end by 2 bases, with 7 bases between. This CDR3 comprises 14 residues.

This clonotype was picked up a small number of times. The CDR3 region is CASSLVRGGGGELFF. CDR3 bases: TGTGCCAGCAGCTTAGTGCGTGGGGGCGGCGGGGAGCTGTTTTTT. The chain links TRBV7-2 to TRBJ2-2, with D perhaps TRBD1 (6 bases). Germline values: CDR1 SGHTA, CDR2 FQGNSA. The CDR3 sequence is 15 residues long. V was pared by 1 base and J by 7 bases, with 13 bases between.

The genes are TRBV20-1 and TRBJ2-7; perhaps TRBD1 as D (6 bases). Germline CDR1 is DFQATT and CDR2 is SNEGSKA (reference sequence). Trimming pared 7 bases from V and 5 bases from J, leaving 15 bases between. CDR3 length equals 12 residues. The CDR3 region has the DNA TGCAGTGTTCTGGGTGGGGGCGACGAGCAGTACTTC. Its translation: CSVLGGGDEQYF.

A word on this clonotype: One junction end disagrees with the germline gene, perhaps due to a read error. The CDR3 loop reads CASSEGGQGVGSPLRF. CDR3 nucleotide sequence: TGTGCCAGCAGTGAGGGGGGGCAGGGGGTAGGTTCACCCCTCCGCTTT. V and J are TRBV25-1 and TRBJ1-6; 7 bases are a match to TRBD1. Germline V gives CDR1 MGHDK, CDR2 SYGVNS. The CDR3 length is 16 residues.

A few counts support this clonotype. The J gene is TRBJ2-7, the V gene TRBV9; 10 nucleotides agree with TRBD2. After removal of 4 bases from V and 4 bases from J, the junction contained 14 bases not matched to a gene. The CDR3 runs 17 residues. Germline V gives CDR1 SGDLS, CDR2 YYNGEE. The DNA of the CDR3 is TGTGCCAGCAGCCCCCCCCCTAGCGGGGGCCACCGATACGAGCAGTACTTC. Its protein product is CASSPPPSGGHRYEQYF.

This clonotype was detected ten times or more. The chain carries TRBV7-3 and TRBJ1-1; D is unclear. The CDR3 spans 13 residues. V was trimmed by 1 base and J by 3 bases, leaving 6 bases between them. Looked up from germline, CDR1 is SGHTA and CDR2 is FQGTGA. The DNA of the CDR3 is TGTGCCAGCAGCTTAAACCTTTACACTGAAGCTTTCTTT. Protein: CASSLNLYTEAFF.

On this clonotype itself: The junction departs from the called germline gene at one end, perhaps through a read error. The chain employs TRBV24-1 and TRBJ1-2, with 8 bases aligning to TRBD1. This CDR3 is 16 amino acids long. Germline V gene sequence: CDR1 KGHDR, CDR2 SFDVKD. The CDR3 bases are TGTGCCAGCAGTCAGATGACAGGGGATATGTCGGAGGGCTACACCTTC. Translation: CASSQMTGDMSEGYTF.

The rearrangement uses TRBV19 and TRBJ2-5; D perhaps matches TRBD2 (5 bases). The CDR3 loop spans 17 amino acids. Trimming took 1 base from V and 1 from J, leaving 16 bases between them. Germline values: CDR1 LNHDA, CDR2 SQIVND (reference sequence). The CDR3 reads CASSIAPLASIQETQYF. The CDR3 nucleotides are TGTGCCAGTAGTATAGCTCCGCTAGCCTCAATCCAAGAGACCCAGTACTTC.

DNA for the CDR3: TGTGCCAGCAGCGTAGTGACTAGCGGGATTGAGACCCAGTACTTC. Its protein product is CASSVVTSGIETQYF. This chain joins TRBV9 and TRBJ2-5; 11 bases fit TRBD2. Germline V lookup: CDR1 SGDLS, CDR2 YYNGEE. This CDR3 spans 15 amino acids. After removal of 0 bases from V and 5 bases from J, the junction contained 3 bases not matched to a gene.